The following is a TCR beta chain sequence with its context. Its target is not known. Primers: 60 Vbeta forward and 13 Jbeta reverse. Assay: immunoSEQ multiplex PCR; the TCRdb copy retains only in-frame clones and omits some. Here the sample spans hundreds of thousands of clones, over 65% being singletons. The data were taken from a study of cytomegalovirus exposure and HLA in healthy donors. CDR3 length: 16 amino acids. V dropped 0 bases and J dropped 9; count of bases not matched to a gene: 9. Germline V lookup: CDR1 LGHNA, CDR2 YSLEER. Study-level results: In an earlier analysis, most TCR beta V segments were productive about 87% or about 30% of the time. A later analysis reported that several of the most significant clusters appeared to be linked to common viral pathogens, among them Epstein-Barr virus.

The specimen was PBMCs. This receptor was taken from a man between 35 and 55 years old in good health and CMV-seronegative. The chain couples TRBV4-3 to TRBJ2-1; 9 bases are a match to TRBD2. CDR3: CASSQDPSGGLGEQFF. The CDR3 DNA reads as TGCGCCAGCAGCCAAGATCCCAGCGGGGGGCTTGGTGAGCAGTTCTTC.